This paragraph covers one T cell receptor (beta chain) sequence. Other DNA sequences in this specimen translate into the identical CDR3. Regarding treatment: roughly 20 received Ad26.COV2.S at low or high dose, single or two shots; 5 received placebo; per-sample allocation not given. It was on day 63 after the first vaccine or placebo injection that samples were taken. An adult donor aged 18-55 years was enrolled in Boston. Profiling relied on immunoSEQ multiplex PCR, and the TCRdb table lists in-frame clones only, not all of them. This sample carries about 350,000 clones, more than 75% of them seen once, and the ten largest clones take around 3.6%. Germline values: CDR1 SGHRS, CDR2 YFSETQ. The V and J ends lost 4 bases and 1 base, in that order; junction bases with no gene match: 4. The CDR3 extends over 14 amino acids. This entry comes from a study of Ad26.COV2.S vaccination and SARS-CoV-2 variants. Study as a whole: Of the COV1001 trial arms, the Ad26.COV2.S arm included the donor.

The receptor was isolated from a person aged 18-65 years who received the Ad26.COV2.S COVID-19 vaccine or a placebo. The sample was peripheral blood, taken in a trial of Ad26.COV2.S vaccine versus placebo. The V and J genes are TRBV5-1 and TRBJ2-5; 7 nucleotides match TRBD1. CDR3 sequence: CASSPGQPQETQYF. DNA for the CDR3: TGCGCCAGCAGCCCGGGACAGCCCCAAGAGACCCAGTACTTC.